Shown below are 9 T cell receptor beta chains from a single sample sequenced in a study of blood T cells in healthy people across ages. Primed by a sample-barcoded 5' primer and a J-beta primer mix, a second PCR proceeded for roughly 6 to 12 cycles. TCRdb fed the 5' RACE reads into MiXCR, producing one record per CDR3 protein. The data contain 1.4 million or so distinct CDR3 sequences, about 45% of them singletons. Sequencing input: blood. All receptors derive from a woman between 18 and 29 years old in good health.

At least ten counts were recorded for this clonotype. The chain links TRBV24-1 to TRBJ2-3, with no clear D. The CDR3 is made up of 17 amino acids. Germline V CDR1 and CDR2: KGHDR, SFDVKD. V lost 4 bases, J lost 2 bases, and 18 bases lay in between. In DNA, the CDR3 is TGTGCCACCAGTGACCCCAGGTCTGGGCGGTCCACAGATACGCAGTATTTT. It yields the protein CATSDPRSGRSTDTQYF.

The V call is TRBV29-1, the J call TRBJ2-5; D is possibly TRBD1 (6 bases). V lost 2 bases, J lost 4 bases, and 14 bases lay in between. The CDR3 loop spans 14 amino acids. Per germline, CDR1 SQVTM and CDR2 ANQGSEA. For the CDR3, the DNA is TGCAGCGTTGAAAATTATGGACAGCGAGAGACCCAGTACTTC. Residues: CSVENYGQRETQYF.

The chain joins TRBV7-2 to TRBJ1-2; 10 bases line up with TRBD1. CDR1 is SGHTA, CDR2 FQGNSA, per germline. The J segment lost 0 bases and the V segment lost 3 bases, leaving 7 bases of the junction unmatched. CDR3 length equals 17 residues. The CDR3 sequence is CASSFAGTGEANYGYTF. CDR3 coding DNA: TGTGCCAGCAGCTTTGCCGGGACAGGGGAAGCTAACTATGGCTACACCTTC.

The count of this clonotype is one. The V and J genes are TRBV27 and TRBJ2-4, with D possibly called TRBD1 or TRBD2 (5 bases each). The DNA end is a closer match to TRBJ2-7, so the J assignment may be wrong. CDR1 and CDR2 (germline): MNHEY, SMNVEV (reference sequence). The CDR3 spans 14 residues. The CDR3 region is CASTGAGTSYEQYF. The CDR3, as DNA: TGTGCCAGCACCGGCGCAGGGACGTCCTACGAGCAGTACTTC.

For the CDR3, the DNA is TGTGCCAGCAGCCACCGAAGCTATGGAAACACTGAAGCTTTCTTT. Translated, it gives CASSHRSYGNTEAFF. The J gene is TRBJ1-1, the V gene TRBV12-3 or TRBV12-4; no firm D call. V was clipped by 6 bases and J by 2 bases, with 16 bases between them. The CDR3 totals 15 residues.

In the case of this clonotype: This may stem from a read error, because a much larger clone lies one nucleotide away. The V and J genes are TRBV25-1 and TRBJ1-1; the D gene is possibly TRBD1 (5 bases). CDR1 is MGHDK, CDR2 SYGVNS, per germline. The V end was cut by 0 bases, the J end by 11 bases, with 13 bases between. This CDR3 is built from 13 residues. The CDR3 loop is CASSEYRQGDAFF. In DNA form, the CDR3 reads TGTGCCAGCAGTGAATATAGGCAGGGTGACGCTTTCTTT.

This clonotype was counted between two and nine times. The chain employs TRBV7-2 and TRBJ2-1; the D gene is possibly TRBD1 (6 bases). V was trimmed by 5 bases and J by 7 bases, leaving 15 bases between them. From germline, CDR1 is SGHTA and CDR2 FQGNSA. This CDR3 has 14 residues. The CDR3: CASSQTGLPNEQFF. The CDR3 DNA follows: TGTGCCAGCAGCCAAACAGGGCTACCGAATGAGCAGTTCTTC.

The chain has TRBV3-1 and TRBJ2-4; D may correspond to TRBD1 or TRBD2 (6 bases each). V lost 4 bases and J 13 bases, leaving 17 bases between the germline ends. CDR3 length: 13 amino acids. The germline gives CDR1 LGHDT, CDR2 YNNKEL (reference sequence). CDR3 sequence (DNA): TGTGCCAGCAGCCCCGGGGGCCTTGGGGAGCAGTACTTC. It translates to CASSPGGLGEQYF.

In its sample, this clonotype was seen many times. The V gene is TRBV20-1, the J gene TRBJ1-4; no clear D. Germline V gives CDR1 DFQATT, CDR2 SNEGSKA (reference sequence). With 0 bases removed from V and 7 bases from J, the gap between germline ends came to 12 bases. The CDR3 has 14 residues. CDR3 protein: CSARDVIGREKLFF. The CDR3 bases are TGCAGTGCTAGAGACGTTATAGGGCGTGAAAAACTGTTTTTT.